Below, one T cell receptor (beta chain) is given with its context. What it binds is not known. This sample is drawn from a study of OX40 agonist ivuxolimab in advanced cancers. Study summary: With a range of roughly 23 to 85, age averaged approximately 60 years, and nearly 85% were male. Study outcomes and limitations: Partial responders at 0.1-3.0 mg/kg showed near-lowest clonal expansion. Some nonresponders also had low normalized T-cell clonal expansion.

The CDR3 length is 13 residues. V dropped 4 bases and J dropped 5 bases, with 10 bases sitting between them. Germline V gives CDR1 SGDLS, CDR2 YYNGEE. Data came from immunoSEQ multiplex PCR; TCRdb stores just in-frame clones and leaves some out. In the table there are over 50,000 clones, 92% of which are singletons. Sampled blood was obtained at baseline, cycle 4 day 1, and cycle 7 day 1. The material was CD4+ or CD8+ T cells sorted from blood, obtained in a trial of the OX40 agonist ivuxolimab. The rearrangement links TRBV9 to TRBJ1-3, with no clear D. The TCR originated in an adult with an advanced solid tumor such as melanoma, head and neck, liver or kidney cancer. As DNA, the CDR3 is TGTGCCAGCAGCCCCCCCGTGAGAAACACCATATATTTT. Encoded protein: CASSPPVRNTIYF.